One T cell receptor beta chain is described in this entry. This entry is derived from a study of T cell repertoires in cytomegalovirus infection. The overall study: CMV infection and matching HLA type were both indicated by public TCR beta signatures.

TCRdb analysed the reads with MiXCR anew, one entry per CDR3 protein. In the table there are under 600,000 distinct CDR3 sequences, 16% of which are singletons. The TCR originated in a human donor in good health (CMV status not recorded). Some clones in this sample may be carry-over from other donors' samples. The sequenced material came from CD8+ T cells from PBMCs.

The CDR3 DNA reads TGCGCCAGCAGCGATACGACCGGGCAGTATTTT. It translates to CASSDTTGQYF. The genes are TRBV5-1 and TRBJ2-3; the D is unclear. Per the germline V gene, CDR1 is SGHRS and CDR2 is YFSETQ. The CDR3 is 11 residues long. Trimming left V 4 bases short and J 11 bases short, with 11 bases between.